One and the same sample provided the 4 T cell receptor beta chains below, sequenced in a study of blood T cell repertoires in COVID-19. Repertoires were generated with immunoSEQ multiplex PCR, while TCRdb's copy carries only in-frame clones and drops some. The sample has 60,000 to 85,000 clones; 75% are singletons. Sequencing used peripheral blood. The source is a man aged 65 to 79 with acute or convalescent COVID-19.

The chain joins TRBV10-1 to TRBJ1-4; 11 bases agree with TRBD1. Germline trimming cut 4 bases from V and 7 bases from J; bases unmatched to any gene: 5. Looked up from germline, CDR1 is WNHNN and CDR2 is SYGVQD (reference sequence). The CDR3 runs to 15 residues. CDR3 sequence reads: CASSAPGQGGEKLFF. In DNA, the CDR3 is TGCGCCAGCAGTGCCCCGGGACAGGGGGGTGAAAAACTGTTTTTT.

The chain joins TRBV19 to TRBJ2-3, with a weak D call TRBD2 (6 bases). CDR3 length equals 13 residues. The V end was cut by 6 bases, the J end by 2 bases, with 9 bases between. Germline V CDR1 and CDR2: LNHDA, SQIVND (reference sequence). DNA for the CDR3: TGTGCCAGTAGGCGGGACCTCACAGATACGCAGTATTTT. This codes for CASRRDLTDTQYF.

This sequence joins TRBV5-4 and TRBJ2-6; perhaps TRBD1 as D (5 bases). The CDR3 sequence is 15 residues long. Looked up from germline, CDR1 is SGHNT and CDR2 is YYREEE (reference sequence). Trimming took off 5 bases at V and 3 bases at J, with 12 bases between the two ends. CDR3 nucleotides: TGTGCCAGCAGTCTGGCAGGGAATGGGGCCAACGTCCTGACTTTC. Its translation: CASSLAGNGANVLTF.

The V gene is TRBV11-1, the J gene TRBJ2-1; 11 bases are shared with TRBD2. Germline-derived CDR1 and CDR2 are SGHAT and FQDESV (reference sequence). V gave up 5 bases and J gave up 3 bases; unmatched junction bases: 6. The CDR3 has 16 residues. CDR3 DNA sequence: TGTGCCAGCAGCCAACTAGCGGGAGTATTCTACAATGAGCAGTTCTTC. This translates into CASSQLAGVFYNEQFF.